This T cell receptor (beta chain) was recorded in a study of T cell responses to AZD1222 COVID-19 vaccine. General observations from the study: Spike-specific TCRs gained breadth and depth after people received two AZD1222 doses.

Germline CDR1 WNHNN, CDR2 SYGVQD (reference sequence). This CDR3 region has 13 residues. Trimming removed 5 bases from V and 4 bases from J, with 12 bases in between. Libraries were prepared by immunoSEQ multiplex PCR; TCRdb keeps only in-frame clonotypes and omits some of them. The sample shows roughly 100,000 clones, around 91% of them seen only once. Comment on this clone: What it recognizes is unknown.

The starting material was peripheral blood, obtained on day 0 of AZD1222 vaccination. This chain links TRBV10-1 with TRBJ2-7; no definite D call. This clonotype was obtained from an adult in good health. Here the CDR3 reads CASSSQVGYEQYF. CDR3 DNA sequence: TGCGCCAGCAGTAGCCAGGTGGGATACGAGCAGTACTTC.